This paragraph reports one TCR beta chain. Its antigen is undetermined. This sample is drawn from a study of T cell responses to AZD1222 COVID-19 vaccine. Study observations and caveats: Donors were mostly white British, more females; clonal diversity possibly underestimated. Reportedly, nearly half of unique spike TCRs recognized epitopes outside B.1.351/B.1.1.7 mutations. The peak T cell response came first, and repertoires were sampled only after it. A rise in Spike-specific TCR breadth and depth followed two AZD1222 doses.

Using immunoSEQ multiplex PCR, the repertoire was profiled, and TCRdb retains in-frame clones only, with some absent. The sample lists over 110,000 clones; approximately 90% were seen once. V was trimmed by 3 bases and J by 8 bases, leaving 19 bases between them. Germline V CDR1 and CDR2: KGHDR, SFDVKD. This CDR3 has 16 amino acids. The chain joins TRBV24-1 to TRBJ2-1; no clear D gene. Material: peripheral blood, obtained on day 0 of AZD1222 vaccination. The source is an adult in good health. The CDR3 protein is CATSDPRRLLGDEQFF. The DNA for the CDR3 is TGTGCCACCAGTGATCCAAGACGTCTTTTGGGCGATGAGCAGTTCTTC.